A single T cell receptor (beta chain) is shown here with its context. The data are from a study of T cells expressing NK-cell markers. With the 5' RACE reads reprocessed, TCRdb shows one record per CDR3 protein and no DNA. The sample table includes some 440,000 distinct CDR3 sequences. The CDR3 runs 13 residues. The V and J genes are TRBV12-3 or TRBV12-4 and TRBJ2-1; the TCRdb call, TRBD1, lacks DNA for checking. Sequencing was performed on blood T cells: a sorted CD56 or NKG2C T cell subset, CD4+ or CD8+ T cells, or bulk PBMC T cells (not recorded which). The receptor's source is a woman between 45 and 65 years old in good health. The CDR3 here is CASSSRGYNEQFF.